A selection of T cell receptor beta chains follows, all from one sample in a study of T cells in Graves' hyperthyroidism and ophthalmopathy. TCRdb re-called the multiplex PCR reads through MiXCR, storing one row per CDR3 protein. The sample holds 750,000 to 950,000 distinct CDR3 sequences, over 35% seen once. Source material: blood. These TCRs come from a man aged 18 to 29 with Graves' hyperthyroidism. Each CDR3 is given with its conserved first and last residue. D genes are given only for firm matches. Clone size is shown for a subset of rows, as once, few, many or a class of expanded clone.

DNA: TGCAGCGTTGAAGGGGTAACATCCTACGAGCAGTACTTC
CDR3: CSVEGVTSYEQYF
size: -
D: -
J: TRBJ2-7
V: TRBV29-1

DNA: TGCGCCAGCAGCCAGGTCCCCACAGGCTACGAGCAGTACTTC
CDR3: CASSQVPTGYEQYF
size: few
D: -
J: TRBJ2-7
V: TRBV4-1

DNA: TGTGCCAGCAGCCCCGCGCAGGGGAGGTTCGAGCAGTACTTC
CDR3: CASSPAQGRFEQYF
size: -
D: -
J: TRBJ2-7
V: TRBV7-9

DNA: TGTGCCAGCTCAAGACTGCAGGGGGCATACGAGCAGTACTTC
CDR3: CASSRLQGAYEQYF
size: -
D: TRBD1
J: TRBJ2-7
V: TRBV10-3

DNA: TGTGCCAGCAGTCCTCCTTTAGCGGGACCCTACGAGCAGTACTTC
CDR3: CASSPPLAGPYEQYF
size: -
D: TRBD2
J: TRBJ2-7
V: TRBV7-2

DNA: TGCGCCAGCAGCCAAGGGACAGATATGGTGTACTACGAGCAGTACTTC
CDR3: CASSQGTDMVYYEQYF
size: -
D: -
J: TRBJ2-7
V: TRBV4-1

DNA: TGTGCCAGCTTAGGGATAGGCTCCCAAGAGACCCAGTACTTC
CDR3: CASLGIGSQETQYF
size: -
D: -
J: TRBJ2-5
V: TRBV25-1

DNA: TGCAGTGTCAGAGAGGACCTCAGCTCCTACGAGCAGTACTTC
CDR3: CSVREDLSSYEQYF
size: few
D: -
J: TRBJ2-7
V: TRBV20-1

DNA: TGTGCCAGTAGTATTACCTATAGAGGGAGCTCTGGGGCCAACGTCCTGACTTTC
CDR3: CASSITYRGSSGANVLTF
size: -
D: -
J: TRBJ2-6
V: TRBV19

DNA: TGTGCCAGCAGCCTCTGGACTAGCGGGGGAAACTACGAGCAGTACTTC
CDR3: CASSLWTSGGNYEQYF
size: many
D: TRBD2
J: TRBJ2-7
V: TRBV7-6

DNA: TGTGCCAGCAGTGAAAGCGGTTATAGCAATCAGCCCCAGCATTTT
CDR3: CASSESGYSNQPQHF
size: many
D: -
J: TRBJ1-5
V: TRBV2

DNA: TGTGCCAGCAGGCGACAGGGCGCTGAAGCTTTCTTT
CDR3: CASRRQGAEAFF
size: -
D: TRBD1
J: TRBJ1-1
V: TRBV6-5

DNA: TGTGCCAGCAGCCAAGACCCCTCTGGGATGAACACTGAAGCTTTCTTT
CDR3: CASSQDPSGMNTEAFF
size: -
D: -
J: TRBJ1-1
V: TRBV7-6

DNA: TGCAGTGCTAGGGAGGCGGGCACCGGGGAGCTGTTTTTT
CDR3: CSAREAGTGELFF
size: few
D: -
J: TRBJ2-2
V: TRBV20-1

DNA: TGTGCCAGTGGGGACAGAAGGAACACTGAAGCTTTCTTT
CDR3: CASGDRRNTEAFF
size: once
D: TRBD1
J: TRBJ1-1
V: TRBV19

DNA: TGTGCCAGCAGTGCGGGATACCAAGAGACCCAGTACTTC
CDR3: CASSAGYQETQYF
size: many
D: -
J: TRBJ2-5
V: TRBV2

DNA: TGTGCCAGCAAAGATTTCGGGGAGCTGTTTTTT
CDR3: CASKDFGELFF
size: few
D: -
J: TRBJ2-2
V: TRBV6-1

DNA: TGTGCCAGCAGTCCCGCGGGACCTCGGGGCCGGGAGACCCAGTACTTC
CDR3: CASSPAGPRGRETQYF
size: -
D: -
J: TRBJ2-5
V: TRBV12-3/TRBV12-4

DNA: TGTGCCATCAGTCCCGACAGGGAGGAGCCCCAGTACTTC
CDR3: CAISPDREEPQYF
size: -
D: -
J: TRBJ2-5
V: TRBV10-3

DNA: TGTGCCAGCAGTTTTCTCGAAAACACCATATATTTT
CDR3: CASSFLENTIYF
size: few
D: -
J: TRBJ1-3
V: TRBV12-3/TRBV12-4

DNA: TGTGCCAGCAGTGAAATGGGCCGCGCCGGGGCCCGGGGAGCTTTCTTT
CDR3: CASSEMGRAGARGAFF
size: -
D: -
J: TRBJ1-1
V: TRBV12-3/TRBV12-4

DNA: TGTGCCAGCAGCTTAGAGAGTGGAGGGTTTGGCGAGCAGTACTTC
CDR3: CASSLESGGFGEQYF
size: -
D: -
J: TRBJ2-7
V: TRBV7-6

DNA: TGTGCCAGCAGCTCCTCGGGACAGTGGAATCAGCCCCAGCATTTT
CDR3: CASSSSGQWNQPQHF
size: -
D: TRBD1
J: TRBJ1-5
V: TRBV7-2

DNA: TGTGCCAGCAGTGAAGGACAGGCGGACCCCAACACTGAAGCTTTCTTT
CDR3: CASSEGQADPNTEAFF
size: many
D: TRBD1
J: TRBJ1-1
V: TRBV25-1

DNA: TGTGCCATCGGACAGGGAACGAGCGAGCAGTACTTC
CDR3: CAIGQGTSEQYF
size: many
D: TRBD1
J: TRBJ2-7
V: TRBV10-3

DNA: TGTGCCAGCAGTGGACAGGGGAAAGCTTTCTTT
CDR3: CASSGQGKAFF
size: many
D: TRBD1
J: TRBJ1-1
V: TRBV12-3/TRBV12-4

DNA: TGTGCCAGCAGCGGTACTTGGAGGGAAGATACTGAAGCTTTCTTT
CDR3: CASSGTWREDTEAFF
size: many
D: -
J: TRBJ1-1
V: TRBV9